The 18 T cell receptor beta chains given below trace back to one sample, sequenced in a study of T cell repertoires in cytomegalovirus infection (dated by TCRdb to the late 2010s). Per the publication, the treatment or condition label means: in vitro stimulation with specific CMV peptide epitopes to enrich CMV-specific T cells. The sequencing machine was an Illumina HiSeq 1500. TCRdb trimmed public reads at Q25 via fastp, called clones via MiXCR and kept in-frame beta chains. Entries that share a CDR3 protein sequence are merged under the most common genes and DNA. In all, the sample holds approximately 990,000 distinct CDR3 sequences, and roughly 30% of those were seen once. Of the sample, about 14% is held by the ten largest clones. No antigen is known for these receptors. The source material was cultured CD8+ T cells from PBMCs, sampled from culture after CMV antigen stimulation. The receptors were sampled from a human donor in good health (CMV status not recorded). Some clones in this sample may be carry-over from other donors' samples.

The J gene is TRBJ1-2, the V gene TRBV6-6, with a possible D match to TRBD1 (5 bases). CDR1 MNHNY and CDR2 SVGAGI come from the germline V gene (reference sequence). V lost 5 bases and J 6 bases, leaving 16 bases between the germline ends. The CDR3 extends over 14 amino acids. In nucleotides, the CDR3 is TGTGCCAGCAGTGATCGGAGGGGACCCAATGGCTACACCTTC. Protein product: CASSDRRGPNGYTF.

This clonotype has a handful of counts. The rearrangement joins TRBV11-1 to TRBJ2-1; D is uncertain. The CDR3 runs 16 residues. V dropped 2 bases and J dropped 0 bases, with 11 bases sitting between them. Per the germline V gene, CDR1 is SGHAT and CDR2 is FQDESV (reference sequence). The CDR3 nucleotides read TGTGCCAGCAGCTTACGGGCGACGAGCTCCTACAATGAGCAGTTCTTC. Translated, it gives CASSLRATSSYNEQFF.

The V gene is TRBV6-5, the J gene TRBJ2-2, with TRBD1 as a possible D gene (5 bases). CDR1 is MNHEY and CDR2 is SVGAGI in the germline V gene. V was cut by 5 bases and J by 2 bases, with 9 bases left in between. The length of the CDR3 is 14 residues. As DNA, the CDR3 is TGTGCCAGCAGTCCAGGGATCAACACCGGGGAGCTGTTTTTT. It specifies CASSPGINTGELFF.

This clonotype was found many times. The gene calls are TRBV7-8 and TRBJ1-4; 7 bases match TRBD1. The CDR3 sequence is 14 residues long. CDR1 SGHVS and CDR2 FQNEAQ come from the germline V gene. Trimming removed 7 bases from V and 5 bases from J; junction bases left unmatched: 7. Here the CDR3 reads CASIAGTENEKLFF. In DNA, the CDR3 is TGTGCCAGCATCGCCGGGACAGAGAATGAAAAACTGTTTTTT.

The chain has TRBV7-9 and TRBJ2-2; D is possibly TRBD1 (5 bases). CDR1 and CDR2 (germline): SEHNR, FQNEAQ (reference sequence). The CDR3 is 16 residues long. V lost 5 bases and J lost 0, with 13 bases in between. CDR3 residues: CASSPPWGSNTGELFF. As DNA, the CDR3 is TGTGCCAGCAGCCCTCCGTGGGGCTCGAACACCGGGGAGCTGTTTTTT.

This clonotype was detected only a few times. V usage is TRBV7-8 and J usage is TRBJ1-2; weak D call: TRBD1 (6 bases). CDR3 size: 14 residues. Germline assignment: CDR1 SGHVS and CDR2 FQNEAQ. The V end lost 5 bases, the J end lost 4 bases, and 14 bases lay between the germline ends. The CDR3 DNA follows: TGTGCCAGCAGCCCCCTGGACAGAACCTATGGCTACACCTTC. This codes for CASSPLDRTYGYTF.

This clonotype was recorded many times. This chain joins TRBV7-9 and TRBJ1-4, with D perhaps matching TRBD1 (5 bases). V was trimmed by 1 base and J by 3 bases, leaving 12 bases between them. This CDR3 comprises 16 residues. The V gene's germline CDR1 is SEHNR and CDR2 FQNEAQ (reference sequence). CDR3 sequence: CASSLGGRPSNEKLFF. CDR3 coding DNA: TGTGCCAGCAGCTTAGGGGGCCGCCCTTCTAATGAAAAACTGTTTTTT.

Only a few counts were recorded for this clonotype. V usage is TRBV6-1 and J usage is TRBJ2-3, with TRBD2 matching 12 bases. Germline lookup yields CDR1 MNHNS and CDR2 SASEGT. The CDR3 is 15 residues long. The J segment lost 6 bases and the V segment lost 5 bases, leaving 6 bases of the junction unmatched. The CDR3 sequence: CASSRLAGEEDTQYF. Here the CDR3 DNA reads TGTGCCAGCAGTCGACTAGCGGGGGAGGAGGATACGCAGTATTTT.

This clonotype was observed a handful of times. The chain carries TRBV9 and TRBJ2-1; the match to TRBD1 covers 7 bases. The V gene's germline CDR1 is SGDLS and CDR2 YYNGEE. This CDR3 region has 17 residues. After removal of 2 bases from V and 2 bases from J, the junction contained 10 bases not matched to a gene. The CDR3 is CASSVTGALVPYNEQFF. The CDR3 DNA reads as TGTGCCAGCAGCGTTACAGGGGCCTTAGTCCCCTACAATGAGCAGTTCTTC.

This clonotype was observed at least ten times. The V call is TRBV7-2, the J call TRBJ1-1, with 8 bases that match TRBD1. CDR1 and CDR2 from the germline V gene are SGHTA and FQGNSA. V trimming: 0 bases; J trimming: 5 bases; junction bases outside the gene matches: 14. The CDR3 totals 18 residues. The chain's CDR3 is CASSLAYRAGGDRTEAFF. CDR3 bases: TGTGCCAGCAGCTTAGCGTATCGGGCAGGGGGCGACAGGACTGAAGCTTTCTTT.

V gene TRBV7-9 combines with J gene TRBJ2-1; the D gene is possibly TRBD1 (5 bases). With 5 bases removed from V and 4 bases from J, the gap between germline ends came to 18 bases. The germline CDR1 and CDR2 sequences are SEHNR and FQNEAQ (reference sequence). The CDR3 totals 16 residues. The chain's CDR3 is CASSPPVGPGYNEQFF. The CDR3 DNA is TGTGCCAGCAGCCCACCGGTGGGGCCGGGTTACAATGAGCAGTTCTTC.

The J gene is TRBJ2-7, the V gene TRBV7-3, with a tentative D call TRBD2 (5 bases). With 3 bases removed from V and 2 bases from J, the gap between germline ends came to 17 bases. The CDR3 has 16 residues. CDR1 is SGHTA, CDR2 FQGTGA, per germline. The CDR3 spells CASSFGERGQTYEQYV. CDR3 in DNA: TGTGCCAGCAGCTTCGGAGAACGGGGTCAAACCTACGAGCAGTACGTC.

Remarks on this clonotype: One junction end does not reproduce the germline sequence, and a read error may be involved. J is TRBJ1-4 and V is TRBV7-8, with no clear D. The CDR3 sequence is 14 residues long. Germline V CDR1 and CDR2: SGHVS, FQNEAQ. The chain's CDR3 is CARSYKATNEKLFF. CDR3 DNA sequence: TGTGCCAGGAGCTACAAAGCAACTAATGAAAAACTGTTTTTT.

Many counts were recorded for this clonotype. Written as DNA, the CDR3 is TGTGCCAGCAGCTTAGGGGGCCCTCAGCCCCAGCATTTT. Its translation is CASSLGGPQPQHF. This chain joins TRBV11-2 and TRBJ1-5, with D maybe TRBD1 (5 bases). Trimming pared 1 base from V and 6 bases from J, leaving 7 bases between. Germline CDR1 and CDR2: SGHAT and FQNNGV. This CDR3 has 13 amino acids.

DNA of the CDR3: TGTGCCAGCAGACAATCGGGCTTCTCTGGGGCCAACGTCCTGACTTTC. Its protein is CASRQSGFSGANVLTF. The chain is built from TRBV27 and TRBJ2-6; no clear D. Deletions cut 6 bases from V and 0 bases from J, with 12 bases between. The germline V gene has CDR1 MNHEY and CDR2 SMNVEV (reference sequence). The CDR3 length is 16 residues. The whole variable domain, filled in from reference TRBV27 and TRBJ2-6, reads EAQVTQNPRYLITVTGKKLTVTCSQNMNHEYMSWYRQDPGLGLRQIYYSMNVEVTDKGDVPEGYKVSRKEKRNFPLILESPSPNQTSLYFCASRQSGFSGANVLTFGAGSRLTVL.

This clonotype has a count of ten or more. This chain links TRBV7-8 with TRBJ1-2; the match to TRBD1 covers 9 bases. Looked up from germline, CDR1 is SGHVS and CDR2 is FQNEAQ. J lost 4 bases, V lost 5 bases, and 11 bases had no gene match. The CDR3 totals 16 residues. The CDR3 region is CASSITGGGSVYGYTF. DNA for the CDR3: TGTGCCAGCAGCATTACAGGGGGCGGTAGTGTCTATGGCTACACCTTC.

This clonotype came up a few times. V usage is TRBV6-1 and J usage is TRBJ2-7; 9 positions agree with TRBD1. V lost 5 bases, J lost 3 bases, and 8 bases stayed unmatched. The CDR3 runs to 15 residues. Germline V gene sequence: CDR1 MNHNS, CDR2 SASEGT. CDR3 protein: CASSIFRDRDYEQYF. The CDR3 region has the DNA TGTGCCAGCAGTATATTCCGGGACAGGGACTACGAGCAGTACTTC.

V is TRBV19 and J is TRBJ2-1; 13 bases align to TRBD2. CDR3 size: 16 residues. CDR1 is LNHDA and CDR2 is SQIVND in the germline V gene (reference sequence). Trimming took 5 bases from V and 4 from J; bases not matched to a gene: 5. CDR3 in DNA: TGTGCCAGTAGTCAGACTAGCGGGGGGATTTACAATGAGCAGTTCTTC. Translating gives CASSQTSGGIYNEQFF.